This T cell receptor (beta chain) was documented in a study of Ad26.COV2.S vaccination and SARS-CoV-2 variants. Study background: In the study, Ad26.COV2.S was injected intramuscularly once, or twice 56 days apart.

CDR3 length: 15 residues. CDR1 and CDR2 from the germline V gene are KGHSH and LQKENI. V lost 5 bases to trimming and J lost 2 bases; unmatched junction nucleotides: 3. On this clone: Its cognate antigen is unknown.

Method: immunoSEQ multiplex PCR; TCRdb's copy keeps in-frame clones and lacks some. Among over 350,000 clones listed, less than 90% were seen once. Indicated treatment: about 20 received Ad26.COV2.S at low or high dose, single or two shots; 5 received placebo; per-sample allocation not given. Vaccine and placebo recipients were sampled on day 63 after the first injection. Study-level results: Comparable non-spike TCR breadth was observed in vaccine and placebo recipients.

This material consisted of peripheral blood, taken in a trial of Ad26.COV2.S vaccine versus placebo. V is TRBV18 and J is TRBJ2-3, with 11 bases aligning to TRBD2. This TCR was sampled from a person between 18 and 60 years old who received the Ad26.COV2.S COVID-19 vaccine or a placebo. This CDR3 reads CASSKTSGDTDTQYF. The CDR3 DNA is TGTGCCAGCTCAAAGACTAGCGGGGACACAGATACGCAGTATTTT.